This is a list of T cell receptor beta chains from one sample in a study of blood T cells in healthy people across ages. In TCRdb, the 5' RACE reads were re-called with MiXCR into one record per CDR3 protein. The sample includes around 990,000 distinct CDR3 sequences, more than 30% of them seen just once. Sequences were obtained from blood. These receptors all stem from a man aged 18 to 29 in good health. Each CDR3 is given with its conserved first and last residue. Each record gives: V gene, J gene, D gene, clone size, CDR3 DNA, CDR3 protein. D genes are given only for firm matches. A row's size may be missing; if present it is once, few, many or a size class.

v_gene: TRBV12-3/TRBV12-4; j_gene: TRBJ2-7; d_gene: NA; abundance: NA; CDR3nt: TGTGCCGGCAGCCCCGGTTGGGGGTGGGACTCCTACGAGCAGTACTTC; CDR3aa: CAGSPGWGWDSYEQYF
v_gene: TRBV18; j_gene: TRBJ2-7; d_gene: TRBD1; abundance: NA; CDR3nt: TGTGCCAGCTCAGAGGACAGGACCTACGAGCAGTACTTC; CDR3aa: CASSEDRTYEQYF
v_gene: TRBV7-2; j_gene: TRBJ1-2; d_gene: NA; abundance: many; CDR3nt: TGTGCCAGCAGCTTAGTGTCCCGGACAGTCTATGGCTACACCTTC; CDR3aa: CASSLVSRTVYGYTF
v_gene: TRBV2; j_gene: TRBJ2-3; d_gene: TRBD2; abundance: few; CDR3nt: TGTGCCAGCAGTGAAGCGACCCTCGCGGGGGGGCAAGATACGCAGTATTTT; CDR3aa: CASSEATLAGGQDTQYF
v_gene: TRBV6-2/TRBV6-3; j_gene: TRBJ1-2; d_gene: NA; abundance: few; CDR3nt: TGTGCCACTTCCGATCGGTCTAACTATGGCTACACCTTC; CDR3aa: CATSDRSNYGYTF
v_gene: TRBV9; j_gene: TRBJ2-1; d_gene: NA; abundance: NA; CDR3nt: TGTGCCGGCACCCAGGAGGGCAATGAGCAGTTCTTC; CDR3aa: CAGTQEGNEQFF
v_gene: TRBV20-1; j_gene: TRBJ2-7; d_gene: NA; abundance: NA; CDR3nt: TGCAGTGCTAGGGACCTAGGACCTGCCTACAATGAGCAGTACTTC; CDR3aa: CSARDLGPAYNEQYF
v_gene: TRBV28; j_gene: TRBJ1-2; d_gene: TRBD1; abundance: NA; CDR3nt: TGTGCCAGCAGTTTATCAACAGGGGGCGCGCATGGCTACACCTTC; CDR3aa: CASSLSTGGAHGYTF
v_gene: TRBV29-1; j_gene: TRBJ1-2; d_gene: TRBD1; abundance: NA; CDR3nt: TGCACTTACTGGCCGACAGGGATCTATGGCTACACCTTC; CDR3aa: CTYWPTGIYGYTF
v_gene: TRBV10-3; j_gene: TRBJ1-4; d_gene: NA; abundance: NA; CDR3nt: TGTGCCATCAGTTCGGGGCGGACTAATGAAAAACTGTTTTTT; CDR3aa: CAISSGRTNEKLFF
v_gene: TRBV4-2; j_gene: TRBJ2-4; d_gene: TRBD2; abundance: many; CDR3nt: TGTGCCAGCAGCCAAGAGGAGGCTAGCGGCAAAAACATTCAGTACTTC; CDR3aa: CASSQEEASGKNIQYF
v_gene: TRBV9; j_gene: TRBJ2-3; d_gene: TRBD2; abundance: NA; CDR3nt: TGTGCCAGCAGCCCCCGGACTAGCGGGTACACAGATACGCAGTATTTT; CDR3aa: CASSPRTSGYTDTQYF
v_gene: TRBV12-3/TRBV12-4; j_gene: TRBJ2-5; d_gene: NA; abundance: few; CDR3nt: TGTGCCAGCAGCACGGAGGGAGAGACCCAGTACTTC; CDR3aa: CASSTEGETQYF
v_gene: TRBV3-1; j_gene: TRBJ2-7; d_gene: NA; abundance: NA; CDR3nt: TGTGCCAGCAGCCAAGATCAGGGCCGCTCCTACGAGCAGTACTTC; CDR3aa: CASSQDQGRSYEQYF
v_gene: TRBV5-1; j_gene: TRBJ2-3; d_gene: NA; abundance: few; CDR3nt: TGCGCCAGCAGCCTAGGGACGGCGACTAGCACAGATACGCAGTATTTT; CDR3aa: CASSLGTATSTDTQYF
v_gene: TRBV2; j_gene: TRBJ1-2; d_gene: NA; abundance: NA; CDR3nt: TGTGCCAGCAGGGAGTGGCCGGCGAACTATGGCTACACCTTC; CDR3aa: CASREWPANYGYTF
v_gene: TRBV3-1; j_gene: TRBJ2-1; d_gene: NA; abundance: NA; CDR3nt: TGTGCCAGCAGCCAAGACCAGACGCAACACAATGAGCAGTTCTTC; CDR3aa: CASSQDQTQHNEQFF
v_gene: TRBV6-5; j_gene: TRBJ2-2; d_gene: TRBD1; abundance: NA; CDR3nt: TGTGCCAGCAGTACCCCGGGACAGGGGTCCGGGGAGCTGTTTTTT; CDR3aa: CASSTPGQGSGELFF
v_gene: TRBV11-2; j_gene: TRBJ2-1; d_gene: NA; abundance: many; CDR3nt: TGTGCCAGCAGCCCTAGGGCTGATAGCTCCTACAATGAGCAGTTCTTC; CDR3aa: CASSPRADSSYNEQFF
v_gene: TRBV2; j_gene: TRBJ1-5; d_gene: NA; abundance: few; CDR3nt: TGTGCCAGCCAGACAGGAAATCAGCCCCAGCATTTT; CDR3aa: CASQTGNQPQHF
v_gene: TRBV6-5; j_gene: TRBJ2-7; d_gene: NA; abundance: few; CDR3nt: TGTGCCAGCGGGCCACAGACCTACGAGCAGTACTTC; CDR3aa: CASGPQTYEQYF
v_gene: TRBV4-3; j_gene: TRBJ2-1; d_gene: TRBD1; abundance: NA; CDR3nt: TGCGCCAGCAGCCAAGATCTGGTCCCGGACAGGAGGAATGAGCAGTTCTTC; CDR3aa: CASSQDLVPDRRNEQFF
v_gene: TRBV7-9; j_gene: TRBJ1-1; d_gene: NA; abundance: once; CDR3nt: TGTGCCTCTGGGCGAGGGATTGAAGCTTTCTTT; CDR3aa: CASGRGIEAFF
v_gene: TRBV20-1; j_gene: TRBJ2-1; d_gene: TRBD2; abundance: NA; CDR3nt: TGCAGTGCTAGAGGAGGCGGGGGGGCGGGTGAGCAGTTCTTC; CDR3aa: CSARGGGGAGEQFF
v_gene: TRBV29-1; j_gene: TRBJ2-5; d_gene: NA; abundance: many; CDR3nt: TGCAGCGTTAGACCTCTAGCTGCAATAGAGACCCAGTACTTC; CDR3aa: CSVRPLAAIETQYF
v_gene: TRBV7-2; j_gene: TRBJ1-2; d_gene: TRBD1; abundance: few; CDR3nt: TGTGCCAGCAGCTTAGCGAGGGGACAGCCCGGCTACACCTTC; CDR3aa: CASSLARGQPGYTF
v_gene: TRBV7-2; j_gene: TRBJ1-2; d_gene: TRBD1; abundance: NA; CDR3nt: TGTGCCAGCAACCAGGACAGGGGAGCCCATGGCTACACCTTC; CDR3aa: CASNQDRGAHGYTF
v_gene: TRBV12-5; j_gene: TRBJ1-1; d_gene: NA; abundance: NA; CDR3nt: TGTGCTAGTGGTTTGGACGACGGACGGAACACTGAAGCTTTCTTT; CDR3aa: CASGLDDGRNTEAFF
v_gene: TRBV3-1; j_gene: TRBJ2-1; d_gene: TRBD2; abundance: NA; CDR3nt: TGTGCCAGCAGCCAAGATTGGGCTAGCGGGGTGTACAATGAGCAGTTCTTC; CDR3aa: CASSQDWASGVYNEQFF
v_gene: TRBV5-5; j_gene: TRBJ1-5; d_gene: NA; abundance: NA; CDR3nt: TGTGCCAGCAGCCCCCGGACGGGGACGTCATATCAGGCCCAGCATTTT; CDR3aa: CASSPRTGTSYQAQHF
v_gene: TRBV11-3; j_gene: TRBJ2-1; d_gene: NA; abundance: NA; CDR3nt: TGTGCCAGCAGCTTGGCTAGCCAGGCCTCCTACAATGAGCAGTTCTTC; CDR3aa: CASSLASQASYNEQFF
v_gene: TRBV18; j_gene: TRBJ1-5; d_gene: NA; abundance: few; CDR3nt: TGTGCCAGCTCAGAAACAGGGAGCAATCAGCCCCAGCATTTT; CDR3aa: CASSETGSNQPQHF
v_gene: TRBV20-1; j_gene: TRBJ2-5; d_gene: TRBD1; abundance: NA; CDR3nt: TGCAGTGCTAGAGGCATGACAGGGGACTTTCAAGAGACCCAGTACTTC; CDR3aa: CSARGMTGDFQETQYF
v_gene: TRBV4-2; j_gene: TRBJ1-2; d_gene: NA; abundance: few; CDR3nt: TGTGCCAGCAGCGACGGGACATACCTTAATGGCTACACCTTC; CDR3aa: CASSDGTYLNGYTF
v_gene: TRBV12-3/TRBV12-4; j_gene: TRBJ1-1; d_gene: NA; abundance: few; CDR3nt: TGTGCCAGCAGTAGACTACAGGGTATCGCTGAAGCTTTCTTT; CDR3aa: CASSRLQGIAEAFF